This T cell receptor (beta chain) was sequenced during a study of molecular identifiers for immune sequencing clone quantification. Germline CDR1 SGHVS, CDR2 FNYEAQ. The CDR3 sequence is 13 residues long. MiXCR, applied by TCRdb to the PCR reads, yields one record per CDR3 protein. The table includes about 510,000 distinct CDR3 sequences, about 22% detected once. Concerning this clonotype itself: The junction does not match germline at one end; this may be a read error.

The source of this sequence is a human donor in good health. Some libraries in this study had Jurkat cell RNA spiked in. The chain combines TRBV7-6 with TRBJ2-2; unclear D gene. Sequencing was done on a sample of naive CD8+ T cells from blood, with Jurkat cell RNA spiked in. The subset denotes: FACS-sorted CD8+CD4-CCR7+CD45RA+ naive T cells. The CDR3, as DNA: TGTGCCAGCGGCTTAACGAACACCGGGGAGCTGTTTTTT. This codes for CASGLTNTGELFF. Based on the CDR3 plus reference TRBV7-6 and TRBJ2-2, the full variable domain is GAGVSQSPRYKVTKRGQDVALRCDPISGHVSLYWYRQALGQGPEFLTYFNYEAQQDKSGLPNDRFSAERPEGSISTLTIQRTEQRDSAMYRCASGLTNTGELFFGEGSRLTVL.